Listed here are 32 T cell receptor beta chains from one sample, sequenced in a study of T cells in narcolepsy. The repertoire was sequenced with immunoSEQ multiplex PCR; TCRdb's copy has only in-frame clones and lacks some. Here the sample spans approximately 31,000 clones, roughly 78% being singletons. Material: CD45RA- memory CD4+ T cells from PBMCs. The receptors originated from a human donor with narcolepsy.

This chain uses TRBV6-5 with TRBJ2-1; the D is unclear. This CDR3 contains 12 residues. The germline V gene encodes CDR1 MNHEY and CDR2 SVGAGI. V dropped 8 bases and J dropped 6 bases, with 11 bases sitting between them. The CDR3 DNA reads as TGTGCCAGCGGTCGCATCGTCAATGAGCAGTTCTTC. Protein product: CASGRIVNEQFF.

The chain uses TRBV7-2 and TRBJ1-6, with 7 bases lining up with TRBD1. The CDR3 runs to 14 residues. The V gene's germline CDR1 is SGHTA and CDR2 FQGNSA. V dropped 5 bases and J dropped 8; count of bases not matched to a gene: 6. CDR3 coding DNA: TGTGCCAGCAGCACAGGACAGGCATATTCACCCCTCCACTTT. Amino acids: CASSTGQAYSPLHF.

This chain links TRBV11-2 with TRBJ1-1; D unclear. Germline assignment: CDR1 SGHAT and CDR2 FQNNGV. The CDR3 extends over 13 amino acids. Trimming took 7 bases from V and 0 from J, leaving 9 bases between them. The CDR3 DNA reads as TGTGCCAGCACCTACCTACTGAACACTGAAGCTTTCTTT. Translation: CASTYLLNTEAFF.

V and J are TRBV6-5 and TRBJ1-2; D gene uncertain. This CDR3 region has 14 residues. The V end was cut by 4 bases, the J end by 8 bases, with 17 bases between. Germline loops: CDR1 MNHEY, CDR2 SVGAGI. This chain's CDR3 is CASSLIGRSIGYTF. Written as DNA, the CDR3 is TGTGCCAGCAGTTTGATAGGCAGGTCAATCGGCTACACCTTC.

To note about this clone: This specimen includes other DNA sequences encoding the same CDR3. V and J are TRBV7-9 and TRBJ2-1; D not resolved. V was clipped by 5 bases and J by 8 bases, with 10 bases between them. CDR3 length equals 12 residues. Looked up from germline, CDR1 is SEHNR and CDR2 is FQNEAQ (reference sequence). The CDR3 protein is CASSLGIHEQFF. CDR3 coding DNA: TGTGCCAGCAGCCTGGGGATCCATGAGCAGTTCTTC. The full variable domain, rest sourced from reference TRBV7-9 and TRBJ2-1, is DTGVSQNPRHKITKRGQNVTFRCDPISEHNRLYWYRQTLGQGPEFLTYFQNEAQLEKSRLLSDRFSAERPKGSFSTLEIQRTEQGDSAMYLCASSLGIHEQFFGPGTRLTVL.

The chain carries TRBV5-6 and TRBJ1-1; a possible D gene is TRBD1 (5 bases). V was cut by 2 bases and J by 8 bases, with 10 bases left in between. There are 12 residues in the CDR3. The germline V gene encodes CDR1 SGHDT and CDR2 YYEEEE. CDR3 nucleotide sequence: TGTGCCAGCAGCTTACAGGTGCGGGAAGCTTTCTTT. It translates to CASSLQVREAFF.

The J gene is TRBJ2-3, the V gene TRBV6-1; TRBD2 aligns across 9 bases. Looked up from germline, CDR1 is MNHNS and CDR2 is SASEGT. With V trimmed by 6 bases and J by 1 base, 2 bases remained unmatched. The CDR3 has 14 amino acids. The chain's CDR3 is CASRRGGGTDTQYF. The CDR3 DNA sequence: TGTGCCAGCAGGCGGGGGGGCGGCACAGATACGCAGTATTTT.

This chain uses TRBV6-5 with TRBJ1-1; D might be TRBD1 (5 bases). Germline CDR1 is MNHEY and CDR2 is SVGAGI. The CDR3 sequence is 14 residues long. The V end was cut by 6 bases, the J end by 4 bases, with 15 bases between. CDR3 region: CASRVEGRGTEAFF. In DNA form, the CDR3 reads TGTGCCAGCAGGGTGGAGGGGAGGGGCACTGAAGCTTTCTTT.

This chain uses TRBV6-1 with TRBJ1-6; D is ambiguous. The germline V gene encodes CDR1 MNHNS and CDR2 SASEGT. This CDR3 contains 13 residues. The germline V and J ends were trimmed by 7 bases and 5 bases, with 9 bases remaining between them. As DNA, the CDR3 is TGTGCCAGCACGGGCCTTGATAATTCACCCCTCCACTTT. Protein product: CASTGLDNSPLHF.

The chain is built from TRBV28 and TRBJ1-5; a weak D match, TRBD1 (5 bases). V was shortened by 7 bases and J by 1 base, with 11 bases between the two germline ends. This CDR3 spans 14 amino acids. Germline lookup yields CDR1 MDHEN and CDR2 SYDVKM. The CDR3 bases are TGTGCCAGCACTGGGGGGGGGAGCAATCAGCCCCAGCATTTT. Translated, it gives CASTGGGSNQPQHF.

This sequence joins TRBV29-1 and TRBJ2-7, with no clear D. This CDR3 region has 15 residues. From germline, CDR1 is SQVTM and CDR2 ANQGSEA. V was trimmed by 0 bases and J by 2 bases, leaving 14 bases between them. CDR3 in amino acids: CSVEDRAGIAYEQYF. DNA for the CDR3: TGCAGCGTTGAAGATCGGGCAGGCATTGCCTACGAGCAGTACTTC.

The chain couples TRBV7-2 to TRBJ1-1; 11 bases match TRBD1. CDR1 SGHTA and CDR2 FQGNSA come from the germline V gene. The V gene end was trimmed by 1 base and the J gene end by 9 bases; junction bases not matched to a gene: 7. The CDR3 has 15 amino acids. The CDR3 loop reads CASSLGGTGGDKAFF. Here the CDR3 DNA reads TGTGCCAGCAGCTTAGGTGGGACAGGGGGGGATAAAGCTTTCTTT.

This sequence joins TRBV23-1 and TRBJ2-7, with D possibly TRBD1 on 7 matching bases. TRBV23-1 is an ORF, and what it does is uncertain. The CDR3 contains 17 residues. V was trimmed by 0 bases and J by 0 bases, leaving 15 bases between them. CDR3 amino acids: CASSQSVGRDSSYEQYF. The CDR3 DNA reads TGCGCCAGCAGTCAATCGGTAGGGCGGGACAGCTCCTACGAGCAGTACTTC.

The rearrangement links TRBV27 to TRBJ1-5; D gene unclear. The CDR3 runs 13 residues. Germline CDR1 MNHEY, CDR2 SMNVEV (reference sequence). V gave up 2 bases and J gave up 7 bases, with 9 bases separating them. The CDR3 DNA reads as TGTGCCAGCAGTTTACGTCCGGGCCAGCCCCAGCATTTT. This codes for CASSLRPGQPQHF.

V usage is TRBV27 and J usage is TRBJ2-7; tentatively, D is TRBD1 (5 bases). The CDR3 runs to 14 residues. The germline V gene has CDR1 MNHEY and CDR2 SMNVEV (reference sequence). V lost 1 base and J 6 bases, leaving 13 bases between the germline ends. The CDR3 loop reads CASSLLAGKGEQYF. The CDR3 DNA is TGTGCCAGCAGTTTATTGGCAGGGAAGGGCGAGCAGTACTTC.

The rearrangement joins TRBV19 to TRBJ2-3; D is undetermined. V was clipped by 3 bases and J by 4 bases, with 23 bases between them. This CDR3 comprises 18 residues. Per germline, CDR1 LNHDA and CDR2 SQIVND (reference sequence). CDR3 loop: CASSIVWNLLAQSDTQYF. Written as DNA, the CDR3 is TGTGCCAGTAGTATCGTGTGGAACCTTCTGGCCCAGTCAGATACGCAGTATTTT.

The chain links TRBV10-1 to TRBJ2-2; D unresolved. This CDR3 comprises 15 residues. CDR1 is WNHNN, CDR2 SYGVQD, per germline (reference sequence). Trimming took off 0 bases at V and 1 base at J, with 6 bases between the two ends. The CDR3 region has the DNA TGCGCCAGCAGTGAGTCCCAGGTGAACACCGGGGAGCTGTTTTTT. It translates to CASSESQVNTGELFF.

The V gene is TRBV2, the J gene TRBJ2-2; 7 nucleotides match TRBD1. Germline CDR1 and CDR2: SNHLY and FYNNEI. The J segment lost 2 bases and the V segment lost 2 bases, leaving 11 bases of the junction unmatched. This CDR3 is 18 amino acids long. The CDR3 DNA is TGTGCCAGCAGTGAATTGGGTTTGGGACAGATTAACACCGGGGAGCTGTTTTTT. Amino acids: CASSELGLGQINTGELFF.

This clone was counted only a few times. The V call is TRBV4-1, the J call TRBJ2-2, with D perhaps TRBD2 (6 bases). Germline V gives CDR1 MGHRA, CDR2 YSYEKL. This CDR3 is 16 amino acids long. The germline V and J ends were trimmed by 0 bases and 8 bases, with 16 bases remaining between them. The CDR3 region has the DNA TGCGCCAGCAGCCAAGATTCGGGACTTAGGGCAGGGGAGCTGTTTTTT. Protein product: CASSQDSGLRAGELFF.

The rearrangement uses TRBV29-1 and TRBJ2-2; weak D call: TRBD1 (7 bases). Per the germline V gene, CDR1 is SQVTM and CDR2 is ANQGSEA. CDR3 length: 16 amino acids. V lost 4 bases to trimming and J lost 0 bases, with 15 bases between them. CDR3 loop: CSVGPGGPTNTGELFF. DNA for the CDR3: TGCAGCGTTGGTCCAGGGGGGCCTACGAACACCGGGGAGCTGTTTTTT.

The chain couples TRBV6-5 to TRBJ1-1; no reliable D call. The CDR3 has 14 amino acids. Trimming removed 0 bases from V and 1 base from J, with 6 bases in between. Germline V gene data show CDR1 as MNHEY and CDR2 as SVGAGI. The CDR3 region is CASSYSPRNTEAFF. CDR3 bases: TGTGCCAGCAGTTACTCTCCACGGAACACTGAAGCTTTCTTT.

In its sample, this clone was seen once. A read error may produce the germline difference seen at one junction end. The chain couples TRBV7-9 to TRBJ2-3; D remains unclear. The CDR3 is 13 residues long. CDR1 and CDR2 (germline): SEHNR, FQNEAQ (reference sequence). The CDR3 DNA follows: TGTGCCGGCAGCTTAACCTTCGCAGATACGCAGTATTTT. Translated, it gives CAGSLTFADTQYF.

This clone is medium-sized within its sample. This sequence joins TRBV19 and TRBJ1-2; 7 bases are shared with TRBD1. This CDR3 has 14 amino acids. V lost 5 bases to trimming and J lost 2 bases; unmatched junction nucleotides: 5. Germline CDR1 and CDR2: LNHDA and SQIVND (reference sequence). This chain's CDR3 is CASSADRWNYGYTF. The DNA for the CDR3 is TGTGCCAGTAGTGCGGACAGGTGGAACTATGGCTACACCTTC.

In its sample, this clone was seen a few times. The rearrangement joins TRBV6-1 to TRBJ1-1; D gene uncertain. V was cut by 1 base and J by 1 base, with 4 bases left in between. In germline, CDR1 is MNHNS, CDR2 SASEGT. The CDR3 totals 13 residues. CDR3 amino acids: CASSEVGNTEAFF. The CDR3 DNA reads TGTGCCAGCAGTGAAGTGGGGAACACTGAAGCTTTCTTT.

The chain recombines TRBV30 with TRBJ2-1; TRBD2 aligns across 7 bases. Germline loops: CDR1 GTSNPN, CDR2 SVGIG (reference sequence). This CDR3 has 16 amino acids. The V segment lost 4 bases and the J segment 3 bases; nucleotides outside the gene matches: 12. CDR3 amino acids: CAWTPALAAVYNEQFF. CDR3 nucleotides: TGTGCCTGGACCCCCGCCCTAGCGGCGGTCTACAATGAGCAGTTCTTC.

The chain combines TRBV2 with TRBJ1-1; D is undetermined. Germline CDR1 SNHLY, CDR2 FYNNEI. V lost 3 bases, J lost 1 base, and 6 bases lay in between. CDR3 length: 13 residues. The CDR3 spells CASSEGGNTEAFF. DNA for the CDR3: TGTGCCAGCAGTGAGGGCGGGAACACTGAAGCTTTCTTT.

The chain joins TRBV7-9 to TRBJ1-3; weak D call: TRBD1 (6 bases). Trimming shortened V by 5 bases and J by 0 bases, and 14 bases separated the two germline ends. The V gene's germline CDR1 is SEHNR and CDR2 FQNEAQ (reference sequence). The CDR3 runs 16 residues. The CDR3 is CASSKTGPSSGNTIYF. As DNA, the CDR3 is TGTGCCAGCAGCAAGACAGGCCCAAGCTCTGGAAACACCATATATTTT.

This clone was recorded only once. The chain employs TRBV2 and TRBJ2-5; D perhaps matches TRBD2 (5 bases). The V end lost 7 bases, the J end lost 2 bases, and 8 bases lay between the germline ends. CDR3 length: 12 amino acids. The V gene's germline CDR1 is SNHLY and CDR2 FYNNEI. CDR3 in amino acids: CASNPGQETQYF. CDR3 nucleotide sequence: TGTGCCAGCAATCCGGGGCAAGAGACCCAGTACTTC. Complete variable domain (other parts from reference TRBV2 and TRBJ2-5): EPEVTQTPSHQVTQMGQEVILRCVPISNHLYFYWYRQILGQKVEFLVSFYNNEISEKSEIFDDQFSVERPDGSNFTLKIRSTKLEDSAMYFCASNPGQETQYFGPGTRLLVL.

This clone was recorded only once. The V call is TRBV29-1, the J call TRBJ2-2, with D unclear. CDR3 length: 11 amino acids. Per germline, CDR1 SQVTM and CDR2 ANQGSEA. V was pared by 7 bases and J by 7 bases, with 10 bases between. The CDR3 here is CSAMAVGELFF. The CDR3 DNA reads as TGCAGCGCCATGGCCGTCGGGGAGCTGTTTTTT.

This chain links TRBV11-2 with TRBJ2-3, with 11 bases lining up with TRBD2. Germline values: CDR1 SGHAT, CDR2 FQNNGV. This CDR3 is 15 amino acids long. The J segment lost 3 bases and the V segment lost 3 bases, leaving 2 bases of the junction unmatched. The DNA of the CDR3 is TGTGCCAGCAGCTTTAGCGGGGGGGCGACAGATACGCAGTATTTT. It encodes CASSFSGGATDTQYF.

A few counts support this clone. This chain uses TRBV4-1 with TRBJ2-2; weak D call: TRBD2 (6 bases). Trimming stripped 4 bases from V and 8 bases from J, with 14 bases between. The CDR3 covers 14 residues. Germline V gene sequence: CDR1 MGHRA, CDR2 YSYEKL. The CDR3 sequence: CASSRGEEAGELFF. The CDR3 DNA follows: TGCGCCAGCAGCCGAGGGGAGGAGGCAGGGGAGCTGTTTTTT.

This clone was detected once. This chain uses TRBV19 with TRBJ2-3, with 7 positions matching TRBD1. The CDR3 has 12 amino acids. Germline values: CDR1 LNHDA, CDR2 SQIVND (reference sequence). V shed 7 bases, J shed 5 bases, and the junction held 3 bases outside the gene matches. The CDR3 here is CASKGDRDTQYF. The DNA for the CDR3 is TGTGCCAGTAAAGGGGACAGAGATACGCAGTATTTT.